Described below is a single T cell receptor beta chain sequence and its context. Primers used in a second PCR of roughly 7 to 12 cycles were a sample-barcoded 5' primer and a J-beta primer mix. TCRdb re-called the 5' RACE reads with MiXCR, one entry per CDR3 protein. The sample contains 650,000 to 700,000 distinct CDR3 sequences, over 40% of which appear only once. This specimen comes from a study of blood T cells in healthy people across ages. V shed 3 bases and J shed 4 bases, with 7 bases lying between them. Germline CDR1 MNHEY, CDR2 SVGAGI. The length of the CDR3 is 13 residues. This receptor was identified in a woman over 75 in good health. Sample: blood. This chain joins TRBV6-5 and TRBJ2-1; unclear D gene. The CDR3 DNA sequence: TGTGCCAGCAGTTATGACAAATACAATGAGCAGTTCTTC. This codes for CASSYDKYNEQFF.